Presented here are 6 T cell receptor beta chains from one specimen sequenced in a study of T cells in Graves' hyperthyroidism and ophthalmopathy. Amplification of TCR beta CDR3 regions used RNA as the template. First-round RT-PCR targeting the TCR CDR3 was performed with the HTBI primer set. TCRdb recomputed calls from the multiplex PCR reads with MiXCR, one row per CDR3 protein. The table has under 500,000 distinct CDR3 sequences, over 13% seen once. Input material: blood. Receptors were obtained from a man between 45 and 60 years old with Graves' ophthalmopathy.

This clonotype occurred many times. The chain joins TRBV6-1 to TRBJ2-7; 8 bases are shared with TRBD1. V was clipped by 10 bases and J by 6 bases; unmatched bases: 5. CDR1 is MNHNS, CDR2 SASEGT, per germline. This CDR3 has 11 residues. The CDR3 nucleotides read TGTGCCACCCAGGGGGCTCGCGAGCAGTACTTC. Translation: CATQGAREQYF.

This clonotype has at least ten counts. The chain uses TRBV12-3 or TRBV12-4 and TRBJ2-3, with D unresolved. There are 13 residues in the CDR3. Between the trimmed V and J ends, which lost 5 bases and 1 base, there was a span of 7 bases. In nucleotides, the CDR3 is TGTGCCAGCAGTAGGTTCCGCACAGATACGCAGTATTTT. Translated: CASSRFRTDTQYF.

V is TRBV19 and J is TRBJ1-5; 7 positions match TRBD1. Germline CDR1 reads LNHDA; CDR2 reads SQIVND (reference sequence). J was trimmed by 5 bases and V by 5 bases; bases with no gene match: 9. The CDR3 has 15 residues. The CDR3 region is CASSRGDSNHQPQHF. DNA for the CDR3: TGTGCCAGTAGTCGGGGGGACAGCAATCATCAGCCCCAGCATTTT.

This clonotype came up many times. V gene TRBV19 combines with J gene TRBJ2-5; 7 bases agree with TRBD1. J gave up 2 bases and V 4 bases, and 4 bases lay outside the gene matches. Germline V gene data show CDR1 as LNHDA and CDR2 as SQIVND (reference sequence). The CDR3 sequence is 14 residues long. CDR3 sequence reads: CASSKTGRQETQYF. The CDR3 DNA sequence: TGTGCCAGTAGTAAGACAGGGAGACAAGAGACCCAGTACTTC.

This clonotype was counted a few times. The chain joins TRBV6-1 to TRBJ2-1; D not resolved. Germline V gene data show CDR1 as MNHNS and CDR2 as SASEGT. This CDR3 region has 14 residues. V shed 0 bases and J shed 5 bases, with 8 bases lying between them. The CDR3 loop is CASSEAGYNNEQFF. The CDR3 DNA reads TGTGCCAGCAGTGAAGCGGGGTACAACAATGAGCAGTTCTTC.

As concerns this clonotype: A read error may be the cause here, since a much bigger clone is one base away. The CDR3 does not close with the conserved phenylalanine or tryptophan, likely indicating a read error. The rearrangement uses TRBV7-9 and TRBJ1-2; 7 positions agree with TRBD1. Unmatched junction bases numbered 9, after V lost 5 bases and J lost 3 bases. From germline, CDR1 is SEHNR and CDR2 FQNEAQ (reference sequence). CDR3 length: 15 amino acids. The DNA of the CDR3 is TGTGCCAGCAGCAACCACCTCAGGGGGGACTATGGCTACACCCTC. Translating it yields CASSNHLRGDYGYTL.